This T cell receptor beta chain was retrieved from a study of T cell responses to AZD1222 COVID-19 vaccine. The CDR3 is 15 amino acids. Trimming stripped 5 bases from V and 3 bases from J, with 14 bases between. The V gene's germline CDR1 is SGHTA and CDR2 FQGNSA. The data were produced by immunoSEQ multiplex PCR, yet TCRdb's version contains in-frame clones alone and is incomplete. The profile shows about 150,000 clones, around 90% of them singletons. The TCR was taken from an adult in good health. This chain connects TRBV7-2 to TRBJ1-5; the D gene is possibly TRBD1 (6 bases). This specimen consisted of peripheral blood, obtained on day 0 of AZD1222 vaccination. Here the CDR3 DNA reads TGTGCCAGCAGCCTCCGAGGGGGGATCAATCAGCCCCAGCATTTT. This translates into CASSLRGGINQPQHF.